This TCR beta chain was obtained from a study of blood T cells in healthy people across ages. PCR was performed a second time for about 6 to 11 cycles using a sample-barcoded 5' primer and a J-beta primer mix. TCRdb processed the 5' RACE reads anew with MiXCR; each CDR3 protein has one entry. The sample yields about 1.4 million distinct CDR3 sequences, approximately 59% seen once. The CDR3 runs to 15 residues. Trimming left V 0 bases short and J 2 bases short, with 11 bases between. Germline assignment: CDR1 SGHRS and CDR2 YFSETQ. Per sample, at least 5 micrograms of total RNA were extracted. This TCR came from a man in his late teens or twenties in good health. The specimen sequenced was blood. This chain uses TRBV5-1 with TRBJ1-2, with D perhaps TRBD1 (6 bases). CDR3 sequence reads: CASSLVDSENYGYTF. In DNA, the CDR3 is TGCGCCAGCAGCTTGGTGGACAGCGAAAACTATGGCTACACCTTC.